This passage covers 14 T cell receptor beta chains from one sample sequenced in a study of blood T cells in healthy people across ages. Primed by a sample-barcoded 5' primer and a J-beta primer mix, a second PCR proceeded for 7 to 11 cycles. TCRdb fed the 5' RACE reads into MiXCR, producing one record per CDR3 protein. Seen here are fewer than 700,000 distinct CDR3 sequences, 45% to 55% observed once, and the top ten hold about 22%. Specimen: blood. The source of these receptors is a man older than 75 in good health.

This clonotype was seen a few times. The chain employs TRBV2 and TRBJ1-1; 7 nucleotides align to TRBD1. CDR1 is SNHLY, CDR2 FYNNEI, per germline. The CDR3 length is 14 residues. Trimming removed 2 bases from V and 4 bases from J; junction bases left unmatched: 4. The CDR3 here is CASSERGQGTEAFF. The CDR3 bases are TGTGCCAGCAGTGAAAGGGGGCAAGGCACTGAAGCTTTCTTT.

V usage is TRBV15 and J usage is TRBJ2-1; D is possibly TRBD2 (7 bases). CDR1 is LNHNV and CDR2 is YYDKDF in the germline V gene (reference sequence). This CDR3 region has 15 residues. Trimming left V 8 bases short and J 3 bases short, with 17 bases between. The CDR3 DNA sequence: TGTGCCACCCAAGGGGGGGGCCACCTCTACAATGAGCAGTTCTTC. Translating gives CATQGGGHLYNEQFF.

The chain employs TRBV20-1 and TRBJ1-2; TRBD1 agrees at 7 bases. V was pared by 2 bases and J by 2 bases, with 11 bases of the junction left unmatched. Looked up from germline, CDR1 is DFQATT and CDR2 is SNEGSKA (reference sequence). The CDR3 length is 16 residues. CDR3 sequence: CSARHTQTGLNYGYTF. The CDR3 DNA sequence: TGCAGTGCTAGACATACCCAGACAGGGCTAAACTATGGCTACACCTTC.

This clonotype appeared many times. The junction and the germline gene differ at one end; a read error may be behind it. The CDR3 DNA reads as TGTGCCAGCAGCCAAGACAGGGGACAAGAGACCCAGTACTTC. Amino acids: CASSQDRGQETQYF. V gene TRBV4-3 combines with J gene TRBJ2-5; 8 bases map to TRBD1. The CDR3 consists of 14 residues. Per the germline V gene, CDR1 is LGHNA and CDR2 is YSLEER.

Comments on this clonotype: Relative to the germline gene, one junction end is altered; a read error may explain this. The chain recombines TRBV20-1 with TRBJ2-1; D possibly corresponds to TRBD2 (5 bases). The CDR3 is 17 residues long. The germline V gene encodes CDR1 DFQATT and CDR2 SNEGSKA (reference sequence). CDR3 sequence: CSARAGNRLSSYNEQFF. Written as DNA, the CDR3 is TGCAGTGCTAGAGCCGGGAACCGACTGAGCTCCTATAATGAGCAGTTCTTC.

This clonotype has a handful of counts. V gene TRBV6-5 combines with J gene TRBJ2-7; a possible D gene is TRBD1 (6 bases). The CDR3 is made up of 14 amino acids. The germline V gene encodes CDR1 MNHEY and CDR2 SVGAGI. V was shortened by 5 bases and J by 1 base, with 12 bases between the two germline ends. The CDR3 DNA reads as TGTGCCAGCAGTCGTTTCCAGGGGTCCTACGAGCAGTACTTC. This sequence encodes CASSRFQGSYEQYF.

This clonotype showed up just a few times. The V gene is TRBV20-1, the J gene TRBJ2-7; 12 bases are a match to TRBD1. Judging by the DNA end, TRBJ2-5 fits better; the J call may be wrong. Germline V CDR1 and CDR2: DFQATT, SNEGSKA (reference sequence). The CDR3 is 13 amino acids. The DNA of the CDR3 is TGCAGTGCCGGGACAGGGGGCCAGGAGACCCAGTACTTC. Amino acid sequence: CSAGTGGQETQYF.

A single count supports this clonotype. The chain recombines TRBV20-1 with TRBJ2-7; D tentatively fits TRBD1 or TRBD2 (6 bases each). CDR3 length equals 15 residues. Germline V gives CDR1 DFQATT, CDR2 SNEGSKA (reference sequence). Trimming pared 3 bases from V and 2 bases from J, leaving 17 bases between. CDR3 residues: CSARNAGQMTYEQYF. Written as DNA, the CDR3 is TGCAGTGCTAGGAACGCGGGACAAATGACCTACGAGCAGTACTTC.

This chain links TRBV27 with TRBJ2-1; D is perhaps TRBD1 or TRBD2 (7 bases each). Germline-derived CDR1 and CDR2 are MNHEY and SMNVEV (reference sequence). This CDR3 region has 22 residues. V was trimmed by 6 bases and J by 2 bases, leaving 35 bases between them. The CDR3 sequence: CASRLLGTERLGGGPPYNEQFF. The CDR3 DNA is TGTGCCAGCAGGCTTCTCGGGACAGAACGATTAGGGGGAGGGCCCCCCTACAATGAGCAGTTCTTC.

The CDR3 is CASSYSEDRAFSPLHF. The CDR3 DNA reads TGTGCCAGCAGTTACTCGGAGGACAGGGCTTTTTCACCCCTCCACTTT. This chain joins TRBV6-6 and TRBJ1-6; TRBD1 matches at 8 bases. Germline V lookup: CDR1 MNHNY, CDR2 SVGAGI (reference sequence). J lost 9 bases, V lost 0 bases, and 7 bases had no gene match. The CDR3 covers 16 residues.

This clonotype was counted a few times. This rearrangement joins TRBV6-5 to TRBJ2-2, with TRBD2 matching over 9 bases. The CDR3 is made up of 14 amino acids. CDR1 and CDR2 (germline): MNHEY, SVGAGI. The V gene end was trimmed by 9 bases and the J gene end by 4 bases; junction bases not matched to a gene: 6. The DNA of the CDR3 is TGTGCCAGTCTGCGGGAGGGCCCCACCGGGGAGCTGTTTTTT. Amino acids: CASLREGPTGELFF.

The chain employs TRBV10-3 and TRBJ1-2, with D maybe TRBD1 (6 bases). Germline V lookup: CDR1 ENHRY, CDR2 SYGVKD. V was pared by 0 bases and J by 4 bases, with 12 bases between. This CDR3 has 15 residues. This CDR3 reads CAISESQTGSYGYTF. The CDR3 bases are TGTGCCATCAGTGAGTCGCAGACAGGTTCCTATGGCTACACCTTC.

The gene calls are TRBV7-2 and TRBJ1-2; a weak D match, TRBD1 (5 bases). With 6 bases removed from V and 7 bases from J, the gap between germline ends came to 15 bases. This CDR3 has 13 residues. Germline CDR1 reads SGHTA; CDR2 reads FQGNSA. CDR3 sequence: CASSSEAGFGYTF. The CDR3, as DNA: TGTGCCAGCAGTTCGGAGGCAGGGTTTGGCTACACCTTC.

The chain carries TRBV20-1 and TRBJ2-4; D unresolved. The CDR3 covers 15 residues. Germline CDR1 reads DFQATT; CDR2 reads SNEGSKA (reference sequence). Trimming left V 0 bases short and J 0 bases short, with 9 bases between. The CDR3 coding sequence is TGCAGTGCTAGAGAGGCGATACTAGCCAAAAACATTCAGTACTTC. This sequence encodes CSAREAILAKNIQYF.